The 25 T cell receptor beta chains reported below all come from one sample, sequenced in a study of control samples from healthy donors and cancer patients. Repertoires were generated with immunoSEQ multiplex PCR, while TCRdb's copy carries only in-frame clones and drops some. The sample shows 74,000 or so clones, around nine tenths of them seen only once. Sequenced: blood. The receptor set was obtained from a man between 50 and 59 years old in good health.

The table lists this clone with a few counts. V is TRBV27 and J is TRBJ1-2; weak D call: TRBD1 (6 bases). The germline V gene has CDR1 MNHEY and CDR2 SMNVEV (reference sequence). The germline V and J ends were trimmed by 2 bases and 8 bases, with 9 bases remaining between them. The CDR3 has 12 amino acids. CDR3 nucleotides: TGTGCCAGCAGTTTAATGGGGGGCGGCTACACCTTC. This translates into CASSLMGGGYTF.

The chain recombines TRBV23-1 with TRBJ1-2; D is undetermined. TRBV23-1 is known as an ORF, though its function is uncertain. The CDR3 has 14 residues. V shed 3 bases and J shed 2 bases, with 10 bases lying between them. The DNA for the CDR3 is TGCGCCAGCAGTCACCGCGAATCCAACTATGGCTACACCTTC. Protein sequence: CASSHRESNYGYTF.

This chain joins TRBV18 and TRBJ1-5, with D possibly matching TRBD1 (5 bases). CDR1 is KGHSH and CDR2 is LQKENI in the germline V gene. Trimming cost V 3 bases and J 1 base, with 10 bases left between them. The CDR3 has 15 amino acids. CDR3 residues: CASSPGPWSNQPQHF. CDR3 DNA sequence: TGTGCCAGCTCACCGGGGCCTTGGAGCAATCAGCCCCAGCATTTT.

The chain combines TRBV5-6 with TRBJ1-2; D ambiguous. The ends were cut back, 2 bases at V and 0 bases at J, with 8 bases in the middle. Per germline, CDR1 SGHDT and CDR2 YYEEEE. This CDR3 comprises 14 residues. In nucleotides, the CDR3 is TGTGCCAGCAGCTTACGAGGTCCTAACTATGGCTACACCTTC. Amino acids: CASSLRGPNYGYTF.

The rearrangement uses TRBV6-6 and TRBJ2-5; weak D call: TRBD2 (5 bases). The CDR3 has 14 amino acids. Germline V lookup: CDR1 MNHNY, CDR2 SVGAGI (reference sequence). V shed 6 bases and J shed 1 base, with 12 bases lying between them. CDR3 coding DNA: TGTGCCAGCAGACTCAACCGGGGCCAAGAGACCCAGTACTTC. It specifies CASRLNRGQETQYF.

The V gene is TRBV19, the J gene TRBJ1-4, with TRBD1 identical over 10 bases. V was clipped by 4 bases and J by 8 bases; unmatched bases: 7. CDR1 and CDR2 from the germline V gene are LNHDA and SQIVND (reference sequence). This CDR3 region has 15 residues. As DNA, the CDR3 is TGTGCCAGTAGTACTTCCGACAGGGGGCGGGAAAAACTGTTTTTT. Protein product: CASSTSDRGREKLFF.

The CDR3 DNA sequence: TGTGCCAGTAGTATACAGACAGGGCCCCCGACTTTCTTT. Translating gives CASSIQTGPPTFF. The chain joins TRBV19 to TRBJ1-1; 7 bases align to TRBD1. This CDR3 spans 13 amino acids. The ends lost 2 bases at V and 12 bases at J; junction bases unmatched: 9. The germline gives CDR1 LNHDA, CDR2 SQIVND (reference sequence). Filled out from reference TRBV19 and TRBJ1-1, the complete variable domain reads DGGITQSPKYLFRKEGQNVTLSCEQNLNHDAMYWYRQDPGQGLRLIYYSQIVNDFQKGDIAEGYSVSREKKESFPLTVTSAQKNPTAFYLCASSIQTGPPTFFGQGTRLTVV.

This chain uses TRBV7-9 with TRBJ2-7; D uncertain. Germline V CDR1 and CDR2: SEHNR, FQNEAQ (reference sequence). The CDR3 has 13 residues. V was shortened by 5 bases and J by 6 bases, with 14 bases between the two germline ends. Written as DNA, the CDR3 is TGTGCCAGCAGCCAGATCCCAGAACCCGAGCAGTACTTC. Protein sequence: CASSQIPEPEQYF.

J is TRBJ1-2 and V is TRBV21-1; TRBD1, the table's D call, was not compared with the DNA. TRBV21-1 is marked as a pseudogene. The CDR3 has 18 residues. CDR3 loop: CASSKDLTGAATYYGYTF. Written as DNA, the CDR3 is TGTGCCAGCAGCAAAGATCTTACAGGGGCCGCGACATATTATGGCTACACCTTC.

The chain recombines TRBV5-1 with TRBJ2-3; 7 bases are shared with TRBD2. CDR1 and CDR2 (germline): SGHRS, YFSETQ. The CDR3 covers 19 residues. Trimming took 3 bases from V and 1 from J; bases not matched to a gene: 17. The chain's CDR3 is CASSYRTWASGRRTDTQYF. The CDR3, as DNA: TGCGCCAGCAGCTATAGGACTTGGGCTAGCGGACGCCGCACAGATACGCAGTATTTT. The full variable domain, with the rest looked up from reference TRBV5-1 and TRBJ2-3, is KAGVTQTPRYLIKTRGQQVTLSCSPISGHRSVSWYQQTPGQGLQFLFEYFSETQRNKGNFPGRFSGRQFSNSRSEMNVSTLELGDSALYLCASSYRTWASGRRTDTQYFGPGTRLTVL.

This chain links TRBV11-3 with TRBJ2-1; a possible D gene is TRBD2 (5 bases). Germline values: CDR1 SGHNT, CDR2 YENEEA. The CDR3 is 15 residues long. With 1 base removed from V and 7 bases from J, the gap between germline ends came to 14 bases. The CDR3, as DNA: TGTGCCAGCAGCTTAGGGCGGACTCAAACGAATGAGCAGTTCTTC. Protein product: CASSLGRTQTNEQFF.

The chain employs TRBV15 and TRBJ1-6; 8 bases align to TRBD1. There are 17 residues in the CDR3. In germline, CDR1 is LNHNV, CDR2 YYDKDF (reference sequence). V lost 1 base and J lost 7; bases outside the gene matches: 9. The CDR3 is CATSRGSVTGENSPLHF. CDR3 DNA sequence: TGTGCCACCAGCAGAGGGAGCGTGACAGGGGAAAATTCACCCCTCCACTTT.

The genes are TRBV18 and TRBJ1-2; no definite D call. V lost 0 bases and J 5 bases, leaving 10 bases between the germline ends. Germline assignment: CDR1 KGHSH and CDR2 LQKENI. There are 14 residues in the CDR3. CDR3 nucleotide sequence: TGTGCCAGCTCACCACCGGTATTAAATTATGGCTACACCTTC. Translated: CASSPPVLNYGYTF. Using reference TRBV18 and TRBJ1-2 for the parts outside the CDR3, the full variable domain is NAGVMQNPRHLVRRRGQEARLRCSPMKGHSHVYWYRQLPEEGLKFMVYLQKENIIDESGMPKERFSAEFPKEGPSILRIQQVVRGDSAAYFCASSPPVLNYGYTFGSGTRLTVV.

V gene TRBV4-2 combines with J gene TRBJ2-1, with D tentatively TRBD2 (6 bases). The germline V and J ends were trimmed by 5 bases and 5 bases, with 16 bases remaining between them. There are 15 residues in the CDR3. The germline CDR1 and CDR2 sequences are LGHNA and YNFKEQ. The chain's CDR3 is CASSEPGRGHNEQFF. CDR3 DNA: TGTGCCAGCAGCGAGCCTGGGCGGGGCCACAATGAGCAGTTCTTC.

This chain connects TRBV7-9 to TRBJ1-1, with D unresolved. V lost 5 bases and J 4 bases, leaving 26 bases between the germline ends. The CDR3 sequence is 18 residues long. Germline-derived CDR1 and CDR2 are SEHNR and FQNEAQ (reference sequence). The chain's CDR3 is CASSPLDQTYYIFTEAFF. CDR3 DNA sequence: TGTGCCAGCAGCCCCCTGGATCAAACCTACTACATATTCACTGAAGCTTTCTTT.

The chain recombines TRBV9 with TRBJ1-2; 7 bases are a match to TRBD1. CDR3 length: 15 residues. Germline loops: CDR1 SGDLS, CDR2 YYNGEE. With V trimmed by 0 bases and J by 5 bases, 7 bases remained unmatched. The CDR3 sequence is CASSVVGGGYYGYTF. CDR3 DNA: TGTGCCAGCAGCGTAGTAGGGGGCGGATATTATGGCTACACCTTC.

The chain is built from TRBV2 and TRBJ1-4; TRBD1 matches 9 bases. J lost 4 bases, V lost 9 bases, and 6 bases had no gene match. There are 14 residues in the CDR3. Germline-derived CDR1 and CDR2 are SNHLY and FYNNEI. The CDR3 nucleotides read TGTGCCAGTCGGACAGGGGTTCTTAATGAAAAACTGTTTTTT. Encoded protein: CASRTGVLNEKLFF.

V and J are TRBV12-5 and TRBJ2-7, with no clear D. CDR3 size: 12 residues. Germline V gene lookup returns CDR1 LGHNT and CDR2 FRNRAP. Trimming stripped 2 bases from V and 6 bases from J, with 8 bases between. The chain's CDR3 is CASGLSVGEQYF. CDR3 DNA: TGTGCTAGTGGTTTGTCGGTCGGCGAGCAGTACTTC.

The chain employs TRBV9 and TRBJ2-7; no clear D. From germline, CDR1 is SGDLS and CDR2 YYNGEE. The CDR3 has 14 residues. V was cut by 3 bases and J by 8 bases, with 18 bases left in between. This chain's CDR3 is CASSAQDPPGQQYF. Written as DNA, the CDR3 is TGTGCCAGCAGCGCCCAGGACCCACCCGGCCAGCAGTACTTC.

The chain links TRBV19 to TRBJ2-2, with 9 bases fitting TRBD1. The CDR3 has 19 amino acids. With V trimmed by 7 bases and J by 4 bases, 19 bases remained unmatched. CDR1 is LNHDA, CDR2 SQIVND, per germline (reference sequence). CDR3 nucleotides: TGTGCCAGTACCTCTCGAGGTCGGGACAGGGTCGGTAGCACCGGGGAGCTGTTTTTT. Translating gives CASTSRGRDRVGSTGELFF. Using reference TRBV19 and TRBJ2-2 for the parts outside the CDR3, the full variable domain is DGGITQSPKYLFRKEGQNVTLSCEQNLNHDAMYWYRQDPGQGLRLIYYSQIVNDFQKGDIAEGYSVSREKKESFPLTVTSAQKNPTAFYLCASTSRGRDRVGSTGELFFGEGSRLTVL.

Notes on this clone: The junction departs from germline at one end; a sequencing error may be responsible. The CDR3 here is CASSLGQTTDTQYF. CDR3 DNA: TGTGCTAGCAGTTTGGGACAGACCACAGATACGCAGTATTTT. J is TRBJ2-3 and V is TRBV7-7; 7 positions match TRBD1. From germline, CDR1 is SSHAT and CDR2 FNYEAQ (reference sequence). The CDR3 runs 14 residues.

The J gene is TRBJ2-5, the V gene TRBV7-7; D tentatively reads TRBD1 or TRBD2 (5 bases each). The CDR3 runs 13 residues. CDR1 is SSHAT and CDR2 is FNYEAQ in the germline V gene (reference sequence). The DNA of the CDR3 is TGTGCTAGCCGAGGGGCGGCCCAAGAGACCCAGTACTTC. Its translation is CASRGAAQETQYF.

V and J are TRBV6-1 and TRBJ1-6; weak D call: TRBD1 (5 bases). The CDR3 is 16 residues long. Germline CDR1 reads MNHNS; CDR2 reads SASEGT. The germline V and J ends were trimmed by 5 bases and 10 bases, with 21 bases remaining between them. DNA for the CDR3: TGTGCCAGCAGTAAAGGGTCCCGGGGCCTCCAATCACCCCTCCACTTT. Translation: CASSKGSRGLQSPLHF.

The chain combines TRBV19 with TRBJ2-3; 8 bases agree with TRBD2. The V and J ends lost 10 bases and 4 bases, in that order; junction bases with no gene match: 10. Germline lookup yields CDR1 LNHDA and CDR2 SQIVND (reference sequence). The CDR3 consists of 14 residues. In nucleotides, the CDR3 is TGTGCCACCAAGGAGGGCGGGGGGTCAGATACGCAGTATTTT. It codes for CATKEGGGSDTQYF.

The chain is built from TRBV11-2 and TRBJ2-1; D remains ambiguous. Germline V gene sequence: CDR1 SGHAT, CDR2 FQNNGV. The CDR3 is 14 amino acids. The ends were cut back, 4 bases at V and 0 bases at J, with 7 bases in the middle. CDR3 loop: CASSSRSSYNEQFF. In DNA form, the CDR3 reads TGTGCCAGCAGCTCGAGGAGCTCCTACAATGAGCAGTTCTTC.